These 21 T cell receptor beta chains were all obtained from the same sample, sequenced in a study of T cell responses to AZD1222 COVID-19 vaccine (dated by TCRdb to the early 2020s). The method was the immunoSEQ multiplex PCR assay. Held by TCRdb, this immuneACCESS table contains in-frame sequences only and omits some clones. Under half of the omission traces to an unresolved V gene where checked; the cause of the rest is unknown. The sample table records roughly 50,000 clones; roughly 90% of these occur just once. The ten largest clonotypes hold about 14% of the sample. Interpreted using the paper, the time point label stands for: about 28 days (+/-7) after the second vaccine dose. Sequenced here: peripheral blood, sampled 28 days after the second AZD1222 dose. These receptor sequences come from an adult who received the AZD1222 COVID-19 vaccine.

The chain carries TRBV15 and TRBJ1-6; D call uncertain. Germline values: CDR1 LNHNV, CDR2 YYDKDF (reference sequence). The CDR3 is made up of 15 amino acids. V was pared by 0 bases and J by 9 bases, with 12 bases between. The CDR3 loop is CATSRDGPRVSPLHF. The CDR3 region has the DNA TGTGCCACCAGCAGAGACGGGCCCCGGGTTTCACCCCTCCACTTT.

CDR3: CASSFGTGYNSPLHF. For the CDR3, the DNA is TGTGCCAGCAGCTTCGGGACAGGGTATAATTCACCCCTCCACTTT. The gene calls are TRBV5-4 and TRBJ1-6; 9 bases are shared with TRBD1. Germline loops: CDR1 SGHNT, CDR2 YYREEE (reference sequence). V was pared by 2 bases and J by 4 bases, with 1 base of the junction left unmatched. The CDR3 is 15 residues long.

V is TRBV5-1 and J is TRBJ2-2, with 9 bases fitting TRBD2. Trimming at V came to 1 base and at J to 4 bases, leaving 2 bases not matched to a gene. Germline assignment: CDR1 SGHRS and CDR2 YFSETQ. The CDR3 sequence is 15 residues long. The CDR3 bases are TGCGCCAGCAGCTTGTTGCGGGAGGGCACCGGGGAGCTGTTTTTT. Protein: CASSLLREGTGELFF.

This chain joins TRBV5-1 and TRBJ1-1, with D unresolved. Trimming shortened V by 0 bases and J by 6 bases, and 3 bases separated the two germline ends. The CDR3 is 11 residues long. Germline V lookup: CDR1 SGHRS, CDR2 YFSETQ. Here the CDR3 reads CASSLESEAFF. CDR3 nucleotide sequence: TGCGCCAGCAGCTTGGAGTCTGAAGCTTTCTTT.

J is TRBJ1-5 and V is TRBV6-2 or TRBV6-3, with D unclear. CDR3 size: 12 residues. Trimming removed 4 bases at V and 2 bases at J, with 3 bases between. Germline loops: CDR1 MNHEY, CDR2 SVGEGT. This CDR3 is CASSFGNQPQHF. The DNA of the CDR3 is TGTGCCAGCAGTTTTGGCAATCAGCCCCAGCATTTT.

This chain joins TRBV7-9 and TRBJ2-1; tentatively, D is TRBD2 (6 bases). The CDR3 sequence is 13 residues long. With 5 bases removed from V and 15 bases from J, the gap between germline ends came to 20 bases. Germline V CDR1 and CDR2: SEHNR, FQNEAQ (reference sequence). The CDR3 here is CASSPGTSDYPFF. The CDR3 DNA reads as TGTGCCAGCAGCCCCGGGACTTCAGATTATCCGTTCTTC.

The rearrangement joins TRBV2 to TRBJ2-5, with TRBD1 identical over 8 bases. V lost 8 bases to trimming and J lost 5 bases; unmatched junction nucleotides: 10. CDR1 is SNHLY and CDR2 is FYNNEI in the germline V gene. The CDR3 is made up of 14 amino acids. CDR3 nucleotides: TGTGCCAGCGACGGACAGGGTTCGTTGGAGACCCAGTACTTC. Its translation: CASDGQGSLETQYF.

The genes are TRBV6-5 and TRBJ1-6, with D perhaps matching TRBD1 (6 bases). Between the trimmed V and J ends, which lost 7 bases and 4 bases, there was a span of 11 bases. The CDR3 is 14 residues long. Per germline, CDR1 MNHEY and CDR2 SVGAGI. The CDR3 DNA reads as TGTGCCAGCACAACAGGGACTTATAATTCACCCCTCCACTTT. Protein product: CASTTGTYNSPLHF.

J is TRBJ1-4 and V is TRBV15; 11 bases fit TRBD1. Germline V CDR1 and CDR2: LNHNV, YYDKDF (reference sequence). The CDR3 totals 14 residues. V shed 3 bases and J 8 bases; nucleotides not matched to a gene: 2. CDR3: CATSRDRGREKLFF. The CDR3 DNA reads as TGTGCCACCAGCAGGGACAGGGGGCGAGAAAAACTGTTTTTT.

The chain is built from TRBV3-1 (or the pseudogene TRBV3-2) and TRBJ1-4, with D tentatively TRBD1 (5 bases). Germline V gene data show CDR1 as LGHDT and CDR2 as YNNKEL (reference sequence). V lost 1 base and J 5 bases, leaving 20 bases between the germline ends. The CDR3 runs 18 residues. This CDR3 reads CASSQALTNRTENEKLFF. The CDR3 coding sequence is TGTGCCAGCAGCCAAGCCCTCACGAACAGGACTGAGAATGAAAAACTGTTTTTT.

The chain joins TRBV11-2 to TRBJ2-7; D ambiguous. The CDR3 length is 14 residues. Germline V gives CDR1 SGHAT, CDR2 FQNNGV. Trimming stripped 1 base from V and 4 bases from J, with 11 bases between. The CDR3 region is CASSLGLTLYEQYF. CDR3 nucleotides: TGTGCCAGCAGCTTAGGGCTAACATTGTACGAGCAGTACTTC.

This rearrangement joins TRBV12-3 or TRBV12-4 to TRBJ2-1, with D tentatively TRBD2 (5 bases). V lost 2 bases, J lost 6 bases, and 8 bases lay in between. The CDR3 is 13 amino acids. CDR3 nucleotides: TGTGCCAGCAGTTTAACTAGTTTCAATGAGCAGTTCTTC. As protein: CASSLTSFNEQFF.

J is TRBJ2-5 and V is TRBV19; 14 bases are shared with TRBD2. The germline V gene encodes CDR1 LNHDA and CDR2 SQIVND (reference sequence). The ends lost 7 bases at V and 5 bases at J; junction bases unmatched: 9. The CDR3 sequence is 16 residues long. CDR3: CASNLRLAGGMETQYF. The CDR3 bases are TGTGCCAGTAACTTGAGACTAGCGGGAGGGATGGAGACCCAGTACTTC.

This chain uses TRBV5-3 with TRBJ1-6; D not certain. TRBV5-3 is an ORF, and what it does is uncertain. V was shortened by 3 bases and J by 2 bases, with 15 bases between the two germline ends. The CDR3 is made up of 17 amino acids. In nucleotides, the CDR3 is TGTGCCAGAAGCTCCCGCCTCGGGCGCACCTATAATTCACCCCTCCACTTT. This sequence encodes CARSSRLGRTYNSPLHF.

This chain joins TRBV6-2 or TRBV6-3 and TRBJ1-6; D gene unclear. Germline loops: CDR1 MNHEY, CDR2 SVGEGT. This CDR3 is built from 13 residues. Between the trimmed V and J ends, which lost 4 bases and 6 bases, there was a span of 7 bases. The CDR3 sequence is CASSWTTNSPLHF. The CDR3 nucleotides read TGTGCCAGCAGTTGGACTACTAATTCACCCCTCCACTTT.

J is TRBJ1-1 and V is TRBV2; the match to TRBD1 covers 7 bases. This CDR3 contains 14 residues. Unmatched junction bases numbered 12, after V lost 8 bases and J lost 6 bases. Germline V lookup: CDR1 SNHLY, CDR2 FYNNEI. The CDR3 sequence is CASSQDRFNPEAFF. The CDR3 nucleotides are TGTGCCAGCTCCCAGGACAGGTTTAACCCTGAAGCTTTCTTT.

This clone appeared once. The chain links TRBV6-6 to TRBJ1-2, with 7 bases identical to TRBD1. This CDR3 has 13 residues. The germline V gene has CDR1 MNHNY and CDR2 SVGAGI (reference sequence). After removal of 4 bases from V and 8 bases from J, the junction contained 7 bases not matched to a gene. Written as DNA, the CDR3 is TGTGCCAGCAGTTTTTTGAGGGGGCAAGGCTACACCTTC. It translates to CASSFLRGQGYTF.

The chain combines TRBV18 with TRBJ2-1; TRBD2 matches at 7 bases. This CDR3 comprises 15 residues. Germline trimming cut 2 bases from V and 12 bases from J; bases unmatched to any gene: 13. CDR1 is KGHSH, CDR2 LQKENI, per germline. The CDR3 loop reads CASSPSSGSGEVQFF. The CDR3 coding sequence is TGTGCCAGCTCACCATCCAGTGGGAGCGGGGAGGTGCAGTTCTTC.

The rearrangement links TRBV7-2 to TRBJ1-6; 10 bases map to TRBD1. The CDR3 contains 16 residues. Germline V lookup: CDR1 SGHTA, CDR2 FQGNSA. The trim removed 2 bases at V and 8 bases at J, leaving 6 bases unmatched. The CDR3 DNA sequence: TGTGCCAGCAGCTTAATTTGGGGGACAGGGGATTCACCCCTCCACTTT. Amino acids: CASSLIWGTGDSPLHF.

The genes are TRBV5-5 and TRBJ1-6, with D possibly TRBD1 on 6 matching bases. With 4 bases removed from V and 10 bases from J, the gap between germline ends came to 15 bases. In germline, CDR1 is SGHKS, CDR2 YYEKEE (reference sequence). The CDR3 loop spans 14 amino acids. This CDR3 reads CASSLGTQGSPLHF. In DNA, the CDR3 is TGTGCCAGCAGCCTCGGGACCCAGGGGTCACCCCTCCACTTT.

The genes are TRBV7-9 and TRBJ2-7; no clear D. Deletions cut 5 bases from V and 4 bases from J, with 15 bases between. The CDR3 has 14 amino acids. From germline, CDR1 is SEHNR and CDR2 FQNEAQ (reference sequence). The CDR3 is CASSPAPREYEQYF. CDR3 bases: TGTGCCAGCAGCCCCGCCCCCCGAGAATACGAGCAGTACTTC. Full variable domain (outside the CDR3, taken from reference TRBV7-9 and TRBJ2-7): DTGVSQNPRHKITKRGQNVTFRCDPISEHNRLYWYRQTLGQGPEFLTYFQNEAQLEKSRLLSDRFSAERPKGSFSTLEIQRTEQGDSAMYLCASSPAPREYEQYFGPGTRLTVT.